The clone carrying this T cell receptor beta chain was counted many times. Its antigen remains unidentified. This CDR3 has 13 residues. V lost 6 bases and J 4 bases, leaving 12 bases between the germline ends. Germline V gene data show CDR1 as SGHVS and CDR2 as FQNEAQ. The record originates from a study of T cell repertoires in cytomegalovirus infection. Study background: Public TCR beta signature analysis indicated the presence of both CMV infection and matching HLA type. Regarding the study as a whole: Carriers of CMV and the relevant HLA type were discriminated by public TCR beta frequency. The ex vivo response was dominated by HLA-C-restricted CMV-specific TCR beta clonotypes.

Each CDR3 protein gets one entry after TCRdb re-called the reads with MiXCR. The sample records 450,000 to 650,000 distinct CDR3 sequences, about a quarter being singletons. The chain recombines TRBV7-8 with TRBJ1-1, with a possible D match to TRBD1 (6 bases). Sequenced sample: PBMCs. The receptor comes from a human donor in good health (CMV status not recorded). Some clones in this sample may be carry-over from other donors' samples. The CDR3 region is CASRKQGVTEAFF. CDR3 nucleotide sequence: TGTGCCAGCAGGAAACAGGGAGTCACTGAAGCTTTCTTT.